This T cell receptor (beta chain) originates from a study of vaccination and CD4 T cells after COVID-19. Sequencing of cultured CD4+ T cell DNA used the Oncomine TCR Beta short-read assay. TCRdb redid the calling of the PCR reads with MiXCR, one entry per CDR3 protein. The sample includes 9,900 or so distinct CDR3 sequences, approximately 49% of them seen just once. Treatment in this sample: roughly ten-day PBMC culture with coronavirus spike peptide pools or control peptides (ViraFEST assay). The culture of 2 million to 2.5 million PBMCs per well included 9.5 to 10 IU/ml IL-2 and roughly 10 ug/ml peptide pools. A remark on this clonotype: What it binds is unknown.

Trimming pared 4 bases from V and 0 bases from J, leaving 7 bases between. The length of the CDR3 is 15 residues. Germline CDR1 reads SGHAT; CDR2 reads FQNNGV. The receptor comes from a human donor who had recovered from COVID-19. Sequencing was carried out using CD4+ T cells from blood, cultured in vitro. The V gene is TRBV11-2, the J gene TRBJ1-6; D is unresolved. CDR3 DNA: TGTGCCAGCAGCTCAAGGAGCTCCTATAATTCACCCCTCCACTTT. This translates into CASSSRSSYNSPLHF.